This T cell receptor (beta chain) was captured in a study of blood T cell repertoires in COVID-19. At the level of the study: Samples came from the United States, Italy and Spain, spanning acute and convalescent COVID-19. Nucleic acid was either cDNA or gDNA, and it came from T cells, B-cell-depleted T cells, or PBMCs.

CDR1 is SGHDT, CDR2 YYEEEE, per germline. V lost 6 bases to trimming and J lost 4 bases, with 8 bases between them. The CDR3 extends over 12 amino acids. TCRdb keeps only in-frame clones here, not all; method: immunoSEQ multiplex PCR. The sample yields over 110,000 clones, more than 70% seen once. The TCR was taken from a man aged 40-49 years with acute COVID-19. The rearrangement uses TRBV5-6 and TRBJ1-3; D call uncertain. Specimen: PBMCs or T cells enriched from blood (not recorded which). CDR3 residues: CASTYAGNTIYF. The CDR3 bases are TGTGCCAGCACCTATGCGGGAAACACCATATATTTT.